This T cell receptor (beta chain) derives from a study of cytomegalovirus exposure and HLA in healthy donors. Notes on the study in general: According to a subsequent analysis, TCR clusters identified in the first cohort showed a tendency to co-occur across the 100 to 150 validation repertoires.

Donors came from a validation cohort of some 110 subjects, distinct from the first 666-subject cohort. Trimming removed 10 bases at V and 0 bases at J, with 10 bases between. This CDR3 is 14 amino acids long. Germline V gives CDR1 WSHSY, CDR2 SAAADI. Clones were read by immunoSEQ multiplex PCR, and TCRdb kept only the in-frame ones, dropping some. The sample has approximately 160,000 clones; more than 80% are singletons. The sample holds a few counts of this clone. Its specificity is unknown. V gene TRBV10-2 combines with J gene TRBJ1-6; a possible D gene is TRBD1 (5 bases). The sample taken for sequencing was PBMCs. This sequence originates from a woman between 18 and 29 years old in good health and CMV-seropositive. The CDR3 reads CATRGDSYNSPLHF. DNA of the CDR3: TGCGCCACCCGGGGGGACTCCTATAATTCACCCCTCCACTTT.